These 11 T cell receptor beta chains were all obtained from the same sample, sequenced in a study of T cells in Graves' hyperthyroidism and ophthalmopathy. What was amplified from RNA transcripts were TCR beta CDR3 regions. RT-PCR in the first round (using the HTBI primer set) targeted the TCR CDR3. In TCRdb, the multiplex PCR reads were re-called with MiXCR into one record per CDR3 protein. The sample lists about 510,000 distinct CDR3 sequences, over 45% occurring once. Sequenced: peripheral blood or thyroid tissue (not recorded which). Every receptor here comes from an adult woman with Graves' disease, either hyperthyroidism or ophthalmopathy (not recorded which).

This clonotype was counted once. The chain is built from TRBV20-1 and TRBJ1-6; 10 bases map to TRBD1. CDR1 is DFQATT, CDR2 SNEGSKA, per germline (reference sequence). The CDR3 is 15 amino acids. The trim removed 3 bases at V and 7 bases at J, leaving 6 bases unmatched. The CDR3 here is CSASRDRGRNSPLHF. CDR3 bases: TGCAGTGCTAGTCGGGACAGGGGACGCAATTCACCCCTCCACTTT.

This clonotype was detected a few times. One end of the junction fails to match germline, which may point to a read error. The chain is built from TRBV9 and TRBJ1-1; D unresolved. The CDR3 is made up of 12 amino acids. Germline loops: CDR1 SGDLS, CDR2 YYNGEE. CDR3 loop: CASSVSNSEAFF. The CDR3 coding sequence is TGTGCCAGCAGCGTGTCGAACAGTGAAGCTTTCTTT.

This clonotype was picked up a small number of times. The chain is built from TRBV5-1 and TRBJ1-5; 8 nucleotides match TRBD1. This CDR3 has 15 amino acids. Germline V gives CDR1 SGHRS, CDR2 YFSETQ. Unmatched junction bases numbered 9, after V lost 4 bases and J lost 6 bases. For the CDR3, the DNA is TGCGCCAGCAGCATTCAGGGGGCGCGAGGTCAGCCCCAGCATTTT. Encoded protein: CASSIQGARGQPQHF.

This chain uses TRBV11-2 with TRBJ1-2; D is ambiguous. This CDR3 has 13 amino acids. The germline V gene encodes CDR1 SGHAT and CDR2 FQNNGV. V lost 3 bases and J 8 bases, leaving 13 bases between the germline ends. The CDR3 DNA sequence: TGTGCCAGCAGCTTCAGTAGCGGGTTCGGCTACACCTTC. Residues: CASSFSSGFGYTF. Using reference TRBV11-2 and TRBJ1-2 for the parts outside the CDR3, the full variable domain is EAGVAQSPRYKIIEKRQSVAFWCNPISGHATLYWYQQILGQGPKLLIQFQNNGVVDDSQLPKDRFSAERLKGVDSTLKIQPAKLEDSAVYLCASSFSSGFGYTFGSGTRLTVV.

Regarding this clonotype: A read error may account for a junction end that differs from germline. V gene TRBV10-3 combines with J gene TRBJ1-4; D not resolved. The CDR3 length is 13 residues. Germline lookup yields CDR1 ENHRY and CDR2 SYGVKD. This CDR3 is CATSESMVEKLFF. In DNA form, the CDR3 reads TGTGCCACCAGTGAGTCGATGGTGGAAAAACTGTTTTTT.

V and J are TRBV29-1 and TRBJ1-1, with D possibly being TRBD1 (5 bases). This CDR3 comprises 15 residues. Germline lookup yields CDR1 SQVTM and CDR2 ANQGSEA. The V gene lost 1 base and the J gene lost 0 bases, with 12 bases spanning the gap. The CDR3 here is CSVEGGTGMNTEAFF. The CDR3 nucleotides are TGCAGCGTTGAAGGGGGAACAGGTATGAACACTGAAGCTTTCTTT.

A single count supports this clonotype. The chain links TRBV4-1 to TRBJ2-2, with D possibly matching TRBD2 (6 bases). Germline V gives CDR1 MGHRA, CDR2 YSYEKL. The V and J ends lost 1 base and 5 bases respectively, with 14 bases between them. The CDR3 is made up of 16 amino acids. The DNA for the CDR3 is TGCGCCAGCAGCCAAGTAACCGGGAGATGGACCGGGGAGCTGTTTTTT. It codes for CASSQVTGRWTGELFF.

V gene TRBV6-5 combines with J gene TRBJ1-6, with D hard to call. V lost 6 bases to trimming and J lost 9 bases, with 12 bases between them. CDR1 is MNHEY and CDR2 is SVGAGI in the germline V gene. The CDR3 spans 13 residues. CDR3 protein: CASRLQTGSPLHF. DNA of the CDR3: TGTGCCAGCAGGCTACAGACCGGTTCACCCCTCCACTTT.

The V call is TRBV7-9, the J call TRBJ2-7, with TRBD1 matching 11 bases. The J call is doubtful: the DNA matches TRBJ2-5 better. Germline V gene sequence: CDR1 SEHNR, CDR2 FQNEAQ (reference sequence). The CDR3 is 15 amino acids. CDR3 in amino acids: CASSQGTGGQETQYF. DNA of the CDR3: TGTGCCAGCAGTCAGGGGACAGGGGGACAAGAGACCCAGTACTTC.

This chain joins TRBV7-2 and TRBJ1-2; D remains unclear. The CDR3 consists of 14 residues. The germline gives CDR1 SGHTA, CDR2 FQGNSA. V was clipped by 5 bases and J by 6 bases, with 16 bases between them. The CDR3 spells CASSLLGAVDGYTF. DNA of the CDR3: TGTGCCAGCAGCCTACTTGGCGCCGTTGATGGCTACACCTTC.

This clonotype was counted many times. The CDR3 loop reads CASSPSTVEETQYF. Written as DNA, the CDR3 is TGTGCCAGCAGCCCGTCGACAGTAGAAGAGACCCAGTACTTC. This rearrangement joins TRBV7-8 to TRBJ2-5, with D perhaps TRBD1 (5 bases). The germline V and J ends were trimmed by 5 bases and 3 bases, with 13 bases remaining between them. CDR1 SGHVS and CDR2 FQNEAQ come from the germline V gene. This CDR3 is built from 14 residues.